The 18 T cell receptor beta chains given below trace back to one sample, sequenced in a study of blood T cell repertoires in COVID-19. This table comes from immunoSEQ multiplex PCR, and its TCRdb copy is limited to in-frame clones, with some not included. The profile shows roughly 130,000 clones, 84% of them singletons. Sequencing used peripheral blood. The receptors stem from an older woman with acute or convalescent COVID-19.

The rearrangement joins TRBV2 to TRBJ2-4; the D gene is possibly TRBD1 (6 bases). This CDR3 has 14 amino acids. The V gene lost 6 bases and the J gene lost 1 base, with 10 bases spanning the gap. The germline gives CDR1 SNHLY, CDR2 FYNNEI. CDR3 region: CASSVDRAKNIQYF. DNA for the CDR3: TGTGCCAGCAGCGTCGACAGGGCCAAAAACATTCAGTACTTC.

The rearrangement joins TRBV27 to TRBJ1-1; 7 bases fit TRBD1. The germline V gene encodes CDR1 MNHEY and CDR2 SMNVEV (reference sequence). V lost 3 bases, J lost 1 base, and 5 bases stayed unmatched. The CDR3 sequence is 15 residues long. The chain's CDR3 is CASSFSAGGNTEAFF. Here the CDR3 DNA reads TGTGCCAGCAGTTTCTCGGCAGGGGGGAACACTGAAGCTTTCTTT.

The CDR3, as DNA: TGCGCCAGCAGCGCTCGACTAGCGGGGGGGGTAGAGACCCAGTACTTC. It encodes CASSARLAGGVETQYF. V gene TRBV4-1 combines with J gene TRBJ2-5, with 14 bases aligning to TRBD2. Germline-derived CDR1 and CDR2 are MGHRA and YSYEKL. The CDR3 runs to 16 residues. Trimming at V came to 5 bases and at J to 4 bases, leaving 6 bases not matched to a gene.

This sequence joins TRBV10-3 and TRBJ1-1; D gene ambiguous. CDR1 ENHRY and CDR2 SYGVKD come from the germline V gene. The CDR3 sequence is 13 residues long. Deletions cut 11 bases from V and 4 bases from J, with 17 bases between. The CDR3 region is CAAKGEGSTEAFF. The CDR3 DNA sequence: TGTGCCGCCAAGGGAGAGGGTTCCACTGAAGCTTTCTTT.

The chain links TRBV6-6 to TRBJ2-5, with 8 bases fitting TRBD2. V was pared by 5 bases and J by 0 bases, with 2 bases of the junction left unmatched. Germline V lookup: CDR1 MNHNY, CDR2 SVGAGI (reference sequence). There are 14 residues in the CDR3. CDR3 coding DNA: TGTGCCAGCAGTCAGCGGGGGAACCAAGAGACCCAGTACTTC. It is translated as CASSQRGNQETQYF.

The J gene is TRBJ1-5, the V gene TRBV2; D ambiguous. The germline V gene has CDR1 SNHLY and CDR2 FYNNEI. The CDR3 sequence is 14 residues long. Trimming stripped 2 bases from V and 2 bases from J, with 7 bases between. CDR3 residues: CASSETVGNQPQHF. The CDR3 DNA is TGTGCCAGCAGTGAAACAGTCGGCAATCAGCCCCAGCATTTT.

The chain uses TRBV11-2 and TRBJ2-5; D gene ambiguous. The germline V gene has CDR1 SGHAT and CDR2 FQNNGV. The CDR3 extends over 14 amino acids. V lost 1 base to trimming and J lost 2 bases, with 8 bases between them. CDR3 amino acids: CASSLAGYQETQYF. The CDR3, as DNA: TGTGCCAGCAGCTTAGCAGGATATCAAGAGACCCAGTACTTC.

The chain recombines TRBV7-9 with TRBJ2-1; 9 nucleotides align to TRBD2. The length of the CDR3 is 15 residues. V lost 5 bases to trimming and J lost 7 bases; unmatched junction nucleotides: 9. Germline CDR1 SEHNR, CDR2 FQNEAQ (reference sequence). The CDR3, as DNA: TGTGCCAGCAGCCCTCCCGGGACTAGCAGAAATGAGCAGTTCTTC. Its translation: CASSPPGTSRNEQFF.

The count of this clone is one. The chain couples TRBV10-3 to TRBJ1-1, with D hard to call. The germline gives CDR1 ENHRY, CDR2 SYGVKD. Trimming left V 5 bases short and J 1 base short, with 8 bases between. This CDR3 has 13 amino acids. For the CDR3, the DNA is TGTGCCATCAGTTCTGGAGAGAACACTGAAGCTTTCTTT. It yields the protein CAISSGENTEAFF.

This chain uses TRBV11-2 with TRBJ1-2, with D possibly being TRBD1 (5 bases). Germline V gene lookup returns CDR1 SGHAT and CDR2 FQNNGV. The CDR3 consists of 13 residues. Deletions cut 5 bases from V and 4 bases from J, with 11 bases between. The CDR3 loop reads CASSPPGGYGYTF. In DNA form, the CDR3 reads TGTGCCAGCAGCCCCCCGGGGGGCTATGGCTACACCTTC.

The chain's CDR3 is CASSFNQGMNTEAFF. CDR3 coding DNA: TGTGCCAGCAGCTTTAACCAGGGGATGAACACTGAAGCTTTCTTT. The chain recombines TRBV7-6 with TRBJ1-1; weak D call: TRBD1 (6 bases). The CDR3 spans 15 residues. Trimming took 3 bases from V and 0 from J, leaving 11 bases between them. In germline, CDR1 is SGHVS, CDR2 FNYEAQ.

The genes are TRBV6-5 and TRBJ1-1; D is perhaps TRBD1 (5 bases). Trimming pared 6 bases from V and 3 bases from J, leaving 14 bases between. Germline CDR1 MNHEY, CDR2 SVGAGI. The CDR3 spans 14 residues. In DNA form, the CDR3 reads TGTGCCAGCAGCGCCAGGGCCCCTGACACTGAAGCTTTCTTT. Its protein product is CASSARAPDTEAFF.

The rearrangement uses TRBV5-8 and TRBJ1-1; D perhaps matches TRBD1 (5 bases). Trimming shortened V by 4 bases and J by 10 bases, and 20 bases separated the two germline ends. Germline V lookup: CDR1 SGHTS, CDR2 YDEGEE. This CDR3 spans 14 amino acids. DNA for the CDR3: TGTGCCAGCAGCGCATTCGATGGGGGGGGGACAGCTTTCTTT. It translates to CASSAFDGGGTAFF.

The rearrangement joins TRBV7-3 to TRBJ2-7; 7 positions agree with TRBD1. V gave up 2 bases and J gave up 6 bases; unmatched junction bases: 22. CDR1 is SGHTA and CDR2 is FQGTGA in the germline V gene. The CDR3 runs to 19 residues. CDR3 amino acids: CASSLVPTKGTDLKGEQYV. The CDR3 coding sequence is TGTGCCAGCAGCTTAGTCCCCACAAAAGGGACAGACCTTAAGGGCGAGCAGTACGTC.

This chain links TRBV20-1 with TRBJ2-5; D is ambiguous. CDR3 length: 17 amino acids. CDR1 is DFQATT, CDR2 SNEGSKA, per germline (reference sequence). V dropped 3 bases and J dropped 4 bases, with 24 bases sitting between them. The chain's CDR3 is CSASPPRRLLIGETQYF. The DNA of the CDR3 is TGCAGTGCTAGTCCCCCAAGGAGACTTTTAATTGGAGAGACCCAGTACTTC.

The V and J genes are TRBV5-1 and TRBJ1-2, with 9 bases matching TRBD1. The germline V gene encodes CDR1 SGHRS and CDR2 YFSETQ. This CDR3 is 17 amino acids long. J lost 3 bases, V lost 0 bases, and 9 bases had no gene match. CDR3 in DNA: TGCGCCAGCAGCTTGGTGGGACAGGGAAATCTCGACTATGGCTACACCTTC. It translates to CASSLVGQGNLDYGYTF.

V and J are TRBV2 and TRBJ2-7, with D perhaps TRBD2 (7 bases). The CDR3 consists of 13 residues. Germline V gene sequence: CDR1 SNHLY, CDR2 FYNNEI. The ends were cut back, 9 bases at V and 0 bases at J, with 12 bases in the middle. The CDR3 DNA is TGTGCCAGAAGGGGGGGACCCTCCTACGAGCAGTACTTC. Protein sequence: CARRGGPSYEQYF.

The rearrangement uses TRBV7-2 and TRBJ1-1; D is unresolved. CDR3 length: 15 residues. CDR1 and CDR2 (germline): SGHTA, FQGNSA. Trimming cost V 0 bases and J 0 bases, with 8 bases left between them. This CDR3 is CASSLAGRMNTEAFF. CDR3 DNA sequence: TGTGCCAGCAGCTTAGCCGGGAGAATGAACACTGAAGCTTTCTTT.